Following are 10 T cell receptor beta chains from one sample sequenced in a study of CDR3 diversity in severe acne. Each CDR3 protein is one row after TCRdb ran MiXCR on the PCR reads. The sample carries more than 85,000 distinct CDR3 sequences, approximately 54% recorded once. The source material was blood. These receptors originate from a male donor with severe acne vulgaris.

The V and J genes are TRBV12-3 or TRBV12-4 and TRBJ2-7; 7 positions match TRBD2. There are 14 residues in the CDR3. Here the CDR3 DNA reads TGTGCAGCAGTTTTGGGGGGGGGGTCCCACGAGCAGTACTTC. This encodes CAAVLGGGSHEQYF.

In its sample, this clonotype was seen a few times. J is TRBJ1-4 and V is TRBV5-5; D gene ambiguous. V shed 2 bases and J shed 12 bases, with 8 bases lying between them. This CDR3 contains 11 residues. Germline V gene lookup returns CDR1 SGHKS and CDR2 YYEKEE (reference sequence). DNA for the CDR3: TGTGCCAGCAGCTTAGGTTCTGAACTGTTTTTT. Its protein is CASSLGSELFF. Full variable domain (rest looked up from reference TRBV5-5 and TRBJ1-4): DAGVTQSPTHLIKTRGQQVTLRCSPISGHKSVSWYQQVLGQGPQFIFQYYEKEERGRGNFPDRFSARQFPNYSSELNVNALLLGDSALYLCASSLGSELFFGSGTQLSVL.

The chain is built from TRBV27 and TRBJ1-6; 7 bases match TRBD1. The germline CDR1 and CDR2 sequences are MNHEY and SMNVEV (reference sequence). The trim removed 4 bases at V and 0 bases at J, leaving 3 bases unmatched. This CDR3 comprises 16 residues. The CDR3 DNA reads TGTGCCAGCAGTTACGGGGACAGCTCCTATAATTCACCCCTCCACTTT. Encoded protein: CASSYGDSSYNSPLHF.

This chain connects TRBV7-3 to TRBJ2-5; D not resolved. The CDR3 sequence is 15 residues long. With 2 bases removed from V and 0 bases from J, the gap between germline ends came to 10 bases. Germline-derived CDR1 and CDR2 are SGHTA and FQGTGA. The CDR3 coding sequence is TGTGCCAGCAGCTTATTCAGGACGGACCAAGAGACCCAGTACTTC. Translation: CASSLFRTDQETQYF.

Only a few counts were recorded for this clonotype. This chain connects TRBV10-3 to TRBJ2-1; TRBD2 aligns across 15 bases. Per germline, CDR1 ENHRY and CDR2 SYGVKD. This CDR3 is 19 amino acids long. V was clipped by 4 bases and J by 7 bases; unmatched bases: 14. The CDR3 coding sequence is TGTGCCATCAGTGCAGGAGGACTAGCGGGAGGGCGGATTGGTAATGAGCAGTTCTTC. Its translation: CAISAGGLAGGRIGNEQFF.

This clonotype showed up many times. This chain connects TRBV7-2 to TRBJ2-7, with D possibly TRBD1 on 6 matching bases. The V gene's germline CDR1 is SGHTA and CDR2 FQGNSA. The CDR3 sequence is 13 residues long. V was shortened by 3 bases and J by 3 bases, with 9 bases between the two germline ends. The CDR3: CASSFGQSYEQYF. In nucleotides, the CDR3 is TGTGCCAGCAGCTTCGGACAGAGCTACGAGCAGTACTTC.

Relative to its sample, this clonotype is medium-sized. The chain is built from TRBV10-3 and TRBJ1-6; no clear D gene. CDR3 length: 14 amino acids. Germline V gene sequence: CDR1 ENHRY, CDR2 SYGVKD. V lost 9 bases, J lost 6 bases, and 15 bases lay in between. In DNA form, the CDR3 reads TGTGCCATTAAGAGGGAAGGGTTTAATTCACCCCTCCACTTT. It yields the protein CAIKREGFNSPLHF.

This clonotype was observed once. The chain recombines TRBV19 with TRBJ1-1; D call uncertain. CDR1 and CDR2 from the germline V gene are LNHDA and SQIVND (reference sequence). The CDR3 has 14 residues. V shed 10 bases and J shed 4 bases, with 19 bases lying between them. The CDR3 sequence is CATHRGVSSTEAFF. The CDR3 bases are TGTGCCACTCATCGCGGTGTATCGTCCACTGAAGCTTTCTTT.

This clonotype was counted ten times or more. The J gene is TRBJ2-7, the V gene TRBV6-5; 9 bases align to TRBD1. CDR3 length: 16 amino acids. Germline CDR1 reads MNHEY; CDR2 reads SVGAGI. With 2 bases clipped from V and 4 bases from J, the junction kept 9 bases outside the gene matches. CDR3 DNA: TGTGCCAGCAGTTACCGCACCGGGACAGGGAATTACGAGCAGTACTTC. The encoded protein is CASSYRTGTGNYEQYF.

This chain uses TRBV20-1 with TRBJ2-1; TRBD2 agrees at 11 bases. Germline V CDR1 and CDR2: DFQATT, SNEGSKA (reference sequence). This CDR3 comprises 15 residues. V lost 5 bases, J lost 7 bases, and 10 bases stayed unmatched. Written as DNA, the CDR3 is TGCAGTGCTGGAGTACTAGCGGGAGCGAGAAATGAGCAGTTCTTC. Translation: CSAGVLAGARNEQFF.